The 23 T cell receptor beta chains below come from one sample, sequenced in a study of T cells in Graves' hyperthyroidism and ophthalmopathy. Amplification of TCR beta CDR3 regions used RNA as the template. First-round RT-PCR with HTBI primers amplified the TCR CDR3 region. TCRdb analysed the multiplex PCR reads with MiXCR anew, one entry per CDR3 protein. The sample lists around 440,000 distinct CDR3 sequences, around a sixth occurring once. Specimen: blood. Receptors originate from a woman younger than 30 with Graves' hyperthyroidism.

Many counts were recorded for this clonotype. The chain employs TRBV20-1 and TRBJ2-1; 8 bases map to TRBD2. Germline V gene sequence: CDR1 DFQATT, CDR2 SNEGSKA (reference sequence). Germline trimming cut 0 bases from V and 5 bases from J; bases unmatched to any gene: 12. CDR3 length: 17 amino acids. CDR3 sequence (DNA): TGCAGTGCTAGAGATCTAATAACGGGAGGGGCCAACAATGAGCAGTTCTTC. This translates into CSARDLITGGANNEQFF.

This clonotype was counted ten times or more. This chain joins TRBV3-1 and TRBJ2-5; D may be TRBD2 (5 bases). Germline V CDR1 and CDR2: LGHDT, YNNKEL (reference sequence). Trimming cost V 0 bases and J 8 bases, with 16 bases left between them. The CDR3 sequence is 15 residues long. The DNA of the CDR3 is TGTGCCAGCAGCCAAGATCGGGAAGTAAGGCCCACCCAGTACTTC. Residues: CASSQDREVRPTQYF.

Ten or more counts support this clonotype. The chain employs TRBV3-1 and TRBJ1-4; 10 bases match TRBD1. V lost 0 bases, J lost 8 bases, and 3 bases stayed unmatched. CDR3 length equals 15 residues. The germline V gene has CDR1 LGHDT and CDR2 YNNKEL (reference sequence). The CDR3 sequence: CASSQEDRGDEKLFF. DNA for the CDR3: TGTGCCAGCAGCCAAGAGGACAGGGGGGACGAAAAACTGTTTTTT. Full variable domain (remainder filled in from reference TRBV3-1 and TRBJ1-4): DTAVSQTPKYLVTQMGNDKSIKCEQNLGHDTMYWYKQDSKKFLKIMFSYNNKELIINETVPNRFSPKSPDKAHLNLHINSLELGDSAVYFCASSQEDRGDEKLFFGSGTQLSVL.

Points on this clonotype: Being one base from a much bigger clone, this may be a read error. The chain combines TRBV5-4 with TRBJ2-3; 9 nucleotides match TRBD1. Germline values: CDR1 SGHNT, CDR2 YYREEE (reference sequence). J was trimmed by 4 bases and V by 1 base; bases with no gene match: 4. The CDR3 spans 15 residues. This chain's CDR3 is CASSLTGGRADTQYF. Here the CDR3 DNA reads TGTGCCAGCAGCTTGACAGGGGGCAGGGCAGATACGCAGTATTTT. Combining the CDR3 with reference TRBV5-4 and TRBJ2-3 gives the whole variable domain ETGVTQSPTHLIKTRGQQVTLRCSSQSGHNTVSWYQQALGQGPQFIFQYYREEENGRGNFPPRFSGLQFPNYSSELNVNALELDDSALYLCASSLTGGRADTQYFGPGTRLTVL.

This clonotype appeared a single time. The chain is built from TRBV18 and TRBJ1-1; D unresolved. V gave up 0 bases and J gave up 4 bases, with 12 bases separating them. The CDR3 has 15 residues. Germline CDR1 is KGHSH and CDR2 is LQKENI. The CDR3 sequence: CASSPPEGLSTEAFF. In nucleotides, the CDR3 is TGTGCCAGCTCACCACCGGAGGGTTTGAGCACTGAAGCTTTCTTT.

This clonotype was seen a handful of times. This chain uses TRBV19 with TRBJ2-1, with 9 nucleotides matching TRBD2. CDR1 LNHDA and CDR2 SQIVND come from the germline V gene (reference sequence). After removal of 7 bases from V and 11 bases from J, the junction contained 15 bases not matched to a gene. CDR3 length: 15 amino acids. CDR3 in amino acids: CASTLAGGPLAKQFF. CDR3 coding DNA: TGTGCCAGTACTCTGGCGGGGGGGCCTTTGGCAAAGCAGTTCTTC.

This clonotype occurred a few times. A much larger clone lies one base from this, so it may be a read error. The chain uses TRBV5-1 and TRBJ1-2; TRBD1 aligns across 11 bases. V lost 3 bases to trimming and J lost 6 bases; unmatched junction nucleotides: 4. There are 14 residues in the CDR3. Germline CDR1 SGHRS, CDR2 YFSETQ. The CDR3, as DNA: TGCGCCAGCAGCTCGTGGACAGGGGGCGATGGCTACACCTTC. This codes for CASSSWTGGDGYTF. The variable domain in full, with the rest retrieved from reference TRBV5-1 and TRBJ1-2, is KAGVTQTPRYLIKTRGQQVTLSCSPISGHRSVSWYQQTPGQGLQFLFEYFSETQRNKGNFPGRFSGRQFSNSRSEMNVSTLELGDSALYLCASSSWTGGDGYTFGSGTRLTVV.

This clonotype has ten or more counts. The chain recombines TRBV7-8 with TRBJ1-5; D remains unclear. Germline V CDR1 and CDR2: SGHVS, FQNEAQ. V lost 6 bases and J lost 0, with 12 bases in between. The CDR3 is 15 residues long. CDR3 loop: CASSYEQYSNQPQHF. In nucleotides, the CDR3 is TGTGCCAGCAGTTATGAGCAATATAGCAATCAGCCCCAGCATTTT. The entire variable domain, with the rest obtained from reference TRBV7-8 and TRBJ1-5, is as follows: GAGVSQSPRYKVAKRGQDVALRCDPISGHVSLFWYQQALGQGPEFLTYFQNEAQLDKSGLPSDRFFAERPEGSVSTLKIQRTQQEDSAVYLCASSYEQYSNQPQHFGDGTRLSIL.

This clonotype was recorded many times. V and J are TRBV12-3 or TRBV12-4 and TRBJ1-5; the D is unclear. V lost 5 bases and J lost 1, with 9 bases in between. The CDR3 length is 14 residues. The chain's CDR3 is CASSPTTSNQPQHF. In DNA, the CDR3 is TGTGCCAGCAGTCCAACCACAAGCAATCAGCCCCAGCATTTT.

This clonotype came up many times. This chain uses TRBV20-1 with TRBJ2-5; 11 nucleotides agree with TRBD2. J gave up 4 bases and V 4 bases, and 8 bases lay outside the gene matches. Germline V gene sequence: CDR1 DFQATT, CDR2 SNEGSKA (reference sequence). The CDR3 extends over 15 amino acids. CDR3 in amino acids: CSAIPTSGRSETQYF. The CDR3 DNA follows: TGCAGTGCTATTCCAACTAGCGGGAGATCAGAGACCCAGTACTTC.

Only a few counts were recorded for this clonotype. V usage is TRBV24-1 and J usage is TRBJ2-2, with D hard to call. The CDR3 is 17 residues long. Germline CDR1 KGHDR, CDR2 SFDVKD. Trimming pared 0 bases from V and 1 base from J, leaving 11 bases between. This CDR3 reads CATSDLRAERNTGELFF. CDR3 DNA: TGTGCCACCAGTGATTTGCGGGCCGAAAGGAACACCGGGGAGCTGTTTTTT.

This clonotype was counted at least ten times. The chain combines TRBV19 with TRBJ1-1, with D unresolved. Trimming removed 7 bases at V and 5 bases at J, with 17 bases between. The CDR3 runs to 14 residues. Germline CDR1 and CDR2: LNHDA and SQIVND (reference sequence). CDR3 residues: CASKWEGLGTEAFF. In DNA, the CDR3 is TGTGCCAGTAAATGGGAAGGACTGGGGACTGAAGCTTTCTTT.

As regards this clonotype: A clone one base away is much larger, so this may be a read error. The chain couples TRBV2 to TRBJ2-3, with D tentatively TRBD2 (5 bases). V was trimmed by 6 bases and J by 4 bases, leaving 11 bases between them. The CDR3 extends over 13 amino acids. Per germline, CDR1 SNHLY and CDR2 FYNNEI. The CDR3 spells CASSFTSADTQYF. Here the CDR3 DNA reads TGTGCCAGCAGCTTTACTAGTGCAGATACGCAGTATTTT. Full variable domain (missing parts from reference TRBV2 and TRBJ2-3): EPEVTQTPSHQVTQMGQEVILRCVPISNHLYFYWYRQILGQKVEFLVSFYNNEISEKSEIFDDQFSVERPDGSNFTLKIRSTKLEDSAMYFCASSFTSADTQYFGPGTRLTVL.

As regards this clonotype: This could be a read error, since a much larger clone is one nucleotide away. The chain combines TRBV28 with TRBJ1-5; TRBD1 might be the D (6 bases). Germline V CDR1 and CDR2: MDHEN, SYDVKM. The V end was cut by 3 bases, the J end by 11 bases, with 23 bases between. The CDR3 has 16 amino acids. CDR3 loop: CASSLFRGTLIRAQHF. The CDR3 nucleotides read TGTGCCAGCAGTTTGTTTAGGGGGACGTTAATCAGAGCCCAGCATTTT.

CDR3 residues: CASSQEGRGNNEQFF. CDR3 coding DNA: TGTGCCAGCAGCCAAGAGGGGCGGGGTAACAATGAGCAGTTCTTC. V usage is TRBV3-1 and J usage is TRBJ2-1; D may be TRBD2 (6 bases). The CDR3 runs 15 residues. CDR1 and CDR2 (germline): LGHDT, YNNKEL (reference sequence). The V and J ends lost 0 bases and 5 bases respectively, with 11 bases between them.

Ten or more counts support this clonotype. The chain links TRBV3-1 to TRBJ2-7; 11 bases are shared with TRBD2. This CDR3 has 15 amino acids. Germline lookup yields CDR1 LGHDT and CDR2 YNNKEL (reference sequence). After removal of 1 base from V and 4 bases from J, the junction contained 3 bases not matched to a gene. CDR3 sequence (DNA): TGTGCCAGCAGCCAAGGACTAGCGGGAAAGTACGAGCAGTACTTC. Encoded protein: CASSQGLAGKYEQYF.

This clonotype came up many times. The V and J genes are TRBV7-2 and TRBJ2-5; 11 bases align to TRBD2. CDR1 is SGHTA and CDR2 is FQGNSA in the germline V gene. Germline trimming cut 2 bases from V and 5 bases from J; bases unmatched to any gene: 1. The CDR3 runs to 14 residues. The CDR3 region has the DNA TGTGCCAGCAGCTTAACTAGCGGGGGTGAGACCCAGTACTTC. It specifies CASSLTSGGETQYF.

This clonotype showed up many times. The chain carries TRBV5-1 and TRBJ2-1; maybe TRBD1 (5 bases). The CDR3 contains 14 residues. Germline-derived CDR1 and CDR2 are SGHRS and YFSETQ. V lost 0 bases to trimming and J lost 6 bases, with 10 bases between them. The CDR3 coding sequence is TGCGCCAGCAGCTTGGAGCTCCAGGGCAATGAGCAGTTCTTC. Protein sequence: CASSLELQGNEQFF.

The chain joins TRBV7-2 to TRBJ2-6; the D is unclear. Per the germline V gene, CDR1 is SGHTA and CDR2 is FQGNSA. This CDR3 has 15 amino acids. The V end was cut by 4 bases, the J end by 0 bases, with 7 bases between. Here the CDR3 DNA reads TGTGCCAGCAGCTCCATAAACTCTGGGGCCAACGTCCTGACTTTC. Translated: CASSSINSGANVLTF.

This clonotype was recorded a few times. The chain links TRBV5-1 to TRBJ1-1; the D gene is possibly TRBD1 (6 bases). Germline CDR1 is SGHRS and CDR2 is YFSETQ. The CDR3 has 15 residues. V was cut by 5 bases and J by 5 bases, with 19 bases left in between. CDR3 amino acids: CASSSYSGERTEAFF. As DNA, the CDR3 is TGCGCCAGCAGTTCCTATTCAGGGGAGCGGACTGAAGCTTTCTTT.

This clonotype was found a few times. The chain uses TRBV29-1 and TRBJ1-3, with a tentative D call TRBD1 (6 bases). The CDR3 covers 13 residues. Germline V CDR1 and CDR2: SQVTM, ANQGSEA. V dropped 6 bases and J dropped 4 bases, with 13 bases sitting between them. CDR3 amino acids: CSVGTSRGNTIYF. The CDR3 bases are TGCAGCGTGGGGACAAGTAGGGGAAACACCATATATTTT.

About this clonotype: It may be a read error: a sequence one base away is much more abundant. This chain connects TRBV28 to TRBJ2-1; the D is unclear. From germline, CDR1 is MDHEN and CDR2 SYDVKM. The germline V and J ends were trimmed by 2 bases and 10 bases, with 12 bases remaining between them. This CDR3 is 13 amino acids long. CDR3 protein: CASSLGAQIEQFF. The CDR3 coding sequence is TGTGCCAGCAGTTTAGGTGCCCAGATCGAGCAGTTCTTC.

This clonotype has a count of ten or more. The chain links TRBV11-3 to TRBJ2-3; 12 positions match TRBD2. J lost 6 bases, V lost 5 bases, and 9 bases had no gene match. The CDR3 runs 16 residues. Germline CDR1 and CDR2: SGHNT and YENEEA. The CDR3 reads CASSHATSGGQDTQYF. The CDR3, as DNA: TGTGCCAGCAGCCACGCGACTAGCGGGGGCCAGGATACGCAGTATTTT.